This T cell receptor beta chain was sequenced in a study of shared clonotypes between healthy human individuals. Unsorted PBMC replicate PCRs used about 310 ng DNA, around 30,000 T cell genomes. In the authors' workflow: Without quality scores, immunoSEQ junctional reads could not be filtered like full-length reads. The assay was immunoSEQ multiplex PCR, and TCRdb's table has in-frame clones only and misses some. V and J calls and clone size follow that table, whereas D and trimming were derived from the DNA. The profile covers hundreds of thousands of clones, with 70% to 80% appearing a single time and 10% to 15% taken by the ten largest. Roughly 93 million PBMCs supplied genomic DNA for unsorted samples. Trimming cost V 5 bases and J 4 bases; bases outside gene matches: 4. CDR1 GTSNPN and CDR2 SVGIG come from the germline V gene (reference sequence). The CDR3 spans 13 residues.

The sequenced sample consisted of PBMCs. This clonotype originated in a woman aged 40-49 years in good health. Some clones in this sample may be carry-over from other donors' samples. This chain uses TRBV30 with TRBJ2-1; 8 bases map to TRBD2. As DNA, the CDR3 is TGTGCCTGGGAACTAGCGGCTTACAATGAGCAGTTCTTC. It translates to CAWELAAYNEQFF.